These 26 T cell receptor beta chains came from one sample sequenced in a study of T-cell reconstitution after alpha-beta-depleted transplantation in children. Library preparation (for TCRbeta) was performed with unique molecular identifiers. TCRdb called the PCR reads again in MiXCR, with one record for every CDR3 protein. The data contain about 250,000 distinct CDR3 sequences, 20% to 30% of them seen just once; the ten biggest clones take up 4.5% to 5.5%. Sequenced here: PBMCs, mostly from graft donor cells, sampled 360 days after TCRalphabeta/CD19-depleted stem cell transplant. All receptors derive from a female patient younger than 10 who had a stem cell transplant for congenital amegakaryocytic thrombocytopenia, so the T cells may come from the graft donor.

The chain uses TRBV5-1 and TRBJ2-1; 7 bases line up with TRBD2. The V and J ends lost 2 bases and 2 bases, in that order; junction bases with no gene match: 4. The CDR3 totals 15 residues. Germline V gene sequence: CDR1 SGHRS, CDR2 YFSETQ. In nucleotides, the CDR3 is TGCGCCAGCAGCTTTGCTAGCGGAACCTACAATGAGCAGTTCTTC. Protein: CASSFASGTYNEQFF.

The rearrangement uses TRBV28 and TRBJ1-1; 7 bases fit TRBD1. J gave up 0 bases and V 8 bases, and 9 bases lay outside the gene matches. CDR3 length equals 15 residues. Germline V gene lookup returns CDR1 MDHEN and CDR2 SYDVKM. For the CDR3, the DNA is TGTGCCAGCCTCCCCGTGGGACAGCTGAACACTGAAGCTTTCTTT. Translating it yields CASLPVGQLNTEAFF.

Only a few counts were recorded for this clonotype. The chain uses TRBV29-1 and TRBJ2-1; weak D call: TRBD1 (6 bases). V was shortened by 6 bases and J by 0 bases, with 27 bases between the two germline ends. Germline loops: CDR1 SQVTM, CDR2 ANQGSEA. The CDR3 has 19 residues. The CDR3 region has the DNA TGCAGCGTCCAGGAACAGGGAGTGGGAAGCGGATACTCCTACAATGAGCAGTTCTTC. As protein: CSVQEQGVGSGYSYNEQFF.

Ten or more counts support this clonotype. The chain employs TRBV29-1 and TRBJ2-4; D remains ambiguous. Trimming removed 7 bases from V and 5 bases from J, with 15 bases in between. The germline V gene encodes CDR1 SQVTM and CDR2 ANQGSEA. This CDR3 spans 13 amino acids. The CDR3 here is CSASLAWENIQYF. The DNA of the CDR3 is TGCAGCGCGAGTTTGGCGTGGGAAAACATTCAGTACTTC.

The V and J genes are TRBV15 and TRBJ2-2; possible D gene TRBD1, 6 bases. Germline V gene sequence: CDR1 LNHNV, CDR2 YYDKDF (reference sequence). The CDR3 length is 14 residues. V lost 0 bases to trimming and J lost 10 bases, with 12 bases between them. The CDR3 DNA reads TGTGCCACCAGCAGAGATAGACAGGCGCAGGAGCTGTTTTTT. Amino acid sequence: CATSRDRQAQELFF.

The J gene is TRBJ1-6, the V gene TRBV7-2; D not certain. Germline V gene sequence: CDR1 SGHTA, CDR2 FQGNSA. Trimming removed 5 bases from V and 7 bases from J, with 18 bases in between. The CDR3 runs 16 residues. The CDR3 nucleotides are TGTGCCAGCAGCCCCACCCCGGGATTGGGGAATTCACCCCTCCACTTT. Translated: CASSPTPGLGNSPLHF.

As to this clonotype: A much larger clone differs from this one at a single base, so this may be a read error. V and J are TRBV10-3 and TRBJ2-5, with D possibly matching TRBD1 (6 bases). The CDR3 loop spans 13 amino acids. V was trimmed by 4 bases and J by 2 bases, leaving 8 bases between them. CDR1 ENHRY and CDR2 SYGVKD come from the germline V gene. This CDR3 reads CAISGTDQETQYF. CDR3 DNA: TGTGCCATCAGTGGGACAGATCAAGAGACCCAGTACTTC.

This clonotype was counted ten times or more. This chain connects TRBV10-3 to TRBJ2-1; 14 bases are shared with TRBD2. V trimming: 4 bases; J trimming: 4 bases; junction bases outside the gene matches: 0. This CDR3 region has 15 residues. The germline gives CDR1 ENHRY, CDR2 SYGVKD. The CDR3 here is CAISGTSGGYNEQFF. The DNA for the CDR3 is TGTGCCATCAGTGGGACTAGCGGGGGGTACAATGAGCAGTTCTTC.

This clonotype was detected a few times. The chain recombines TRBV28 with TRBJ2-7; no clear D. Germline V lookup: CDR1 MDHEN, CDR2 SYDVKM. V lost 0 bases and J 3 bases, leaving 12 bases between the germline ends. This CDR3 is 15 amino acids long. CDR3 sequence: CASSLWTTSGYEQYF. In nucleotides, the CDR3 is TGTGCCAGCAGTTTATGGACAACATCCGGCTACGAGCAGTACTTC.

Worth noting for this clonotype: A much larger clone differs by one base, so this may be a read error. This chain connects TRBV4-1 to TRBJ2-7; D is unclear. The germline CDR1 and CDR2 sequences are MGHRA and YSYEKL. This CDR3 region has 18 residues. The DNA for the CDR3 is TGCGCCATCAGCCTCGGGCCTTCAGTAGTTCCTATCTCCTACGAGCAGTACTTC. Protein sequence: CAISLGPSVVPISYEQYF.

The V gene is TRBV27, the J gene TRBJ2-3, with 8 bases aligning to TRBD2. CDR3 length equals 13 residues. Germline V CDR1 and CDR2: MNHEY, SMNVEV (reference sequence). V was pared by 10 bases and J by 6 bases, with 9 bases of the junction left unmatched. Written as DNA, the CDR3 is TGTGCCATTAGGGGCGGGAGGCCTGATACGCAGTATTTT. The encoded protein is CAIRGGRPDTQYF.

J is TRBJ2-7 and V is TRBV5-5, with 9 nucleotides matching TRBD1. With 3 bases clipped from V and 0 bases from J, the junction kept 7 bases outside the gene matches. Germline V gene data show CDR1 as SGHKS and CDR2 as YYEKEE (reference sequence). The CDR3 is 16 residues long. CDR3 sequence reads: CASSSDRGLGSYEQYF. The CDR3 nucleotides are TGTGCCAGCAGCTCGGACAGGGGCTTGGGCTCCTACGAGCAGTACTTC.

This chain uses TRBV14 with TRBJ2-5; D is possibly TRBD1 (6 bases). V was cut by 4 bases and J by 5 bases, with 11 bases left in between. From germline, CDR1 is SGHDN and CDR2 FVKESK. The CDR3 is made up of 13 amino acids. The CDR3, as DNA: TGTGCCAGCAGCCGGGGGCGATTGGAGACCCAGTACTTC. Translation: CASSRGRLETQYF.

This clonotype showed up just a few times. CDR3 nucleotide sequence: TGCGCCAGCAGCCAGTACGGGACAGGGTTAACAGATACGCAGTATTTT. This translates into CASSQYGTGLTDTQYF. This chain uses TRBV4-1 with TRBJ2-3; 9 nucleotides match TRBD1. Trimming took 3 bases from V and 3 from J; bases not matched to a gene: 7. Germline loops: CDR1 MGHRA, CDR2 YSYEKL. The CDR3 spans 16 residues.

This clonotype was seen only a few times. The junction departs from the called germline gene at one end, perhaps through a read error. The chain joins TRBV28 to TRBJ2-6, with D perhaps TRBD1 (5 bases). CDR3 size: 16 residues. Looked up from germline, CDR1 is MDHEN and CDR2 is SYDVKM. This chain's CDR3 is CASKRWDFSGANALTF. The CDR3 coding sequence is TGTGCCAGCAAGAGATGGGATTTTTCTGGGGCCAACGCCCTGACTTTC.

This CDR3 reads CASSLLSLMVWTEAFF. The CDR3 DNA sequence: TGTGCCAGCAGTTTACTGAGCCTAATGGTGTGGACTGAAGCTTTCTTT. The V and J genes are TRBV28 and TRBJ1-1; D remains unclear. The CDR3 consists of 16 residues. The germline CDR1 and CDR2 sequences are MDHEN and SYDVKM. V lost 2 bases to trimming and J lost 5 bases, with 18 bases between them.

The CDR3 sequence is CASSPRAVAKNIQYF. In DNA form, the CDR3 reads TGTGCCAGCAGCCCCCGGGCCGTCGCCAAAAACATTCAGTACTTC. This chain joins TRBV5-6 and TRBJ2-4; D remains ambiguous. Germline CDR1 reads SGHDT; CDR2 reads YYEEEE. The CDR3 spans 15 residues. Trimming took 4 bases from V and 1 from J, leaving 12 bases between them.

The gene calls are TRBV14 and TRBJ2-5, with unresolved D. V lost 0 bases and J 7 bases, leaving 12 bases between the germline ends. This CDR3 region has 14 residues. Germline CDR1 and CDR2: SGHDN and FVKESK. DNA of the CDR3: TGTGCCAGCAGCCAAGATAATTGGCTGACGACCCAGTACTTC. Translating it yields CASSQDNWLTTQYF.

This clonotype was detected a few times. V is TRBV7-8 and J is TRBJ2-3; no clear D. The CDR3 has 14 amino acids. In germline, CDR1 is SGHVS, CDR2 FQNEAQ. The V end was cut by 2 bases, the J end by 2 bases, with 8 bases between. CDR3 DNA: TGTGCCAGCAGCTTAACCCCTCTCACAGATACGCAGTATTTT. This encodes CASSLTPLTDTQYF.

This clonotype turned up a few times. This chain joins TRBV7-9 and TRBJ1-2; D gene ambiguous. Germline V CDR1 and CDR2: SEHNR, FQNEAQ (reference sequence). Deletions cut 5 bases from V and 6 bases from J, with 10 bases between. This CDR3 contains 12 residues. The CDR3 nucleotides read TGTGCCAGCAGCACCCGACTGCATGGCTACACCTTC. This translates into CASSTRLHGYTF. The complete variable domain, with remaining parts taken from reference TRBV7-9 and TRBJ1-2, reads DTGVSQNPRHKITKRGQNVTFRCDPISEHNRLYWYRQTLGQGPEFLTYFQNEAQLEKSRLLSDRFSAERPKGSFSTLEIQRTEQGDSAMYLCASSTRLHGYTFGSGTRLTVV.

This clonotype was counted at least ten times. The rearrangement uses TRBV12-3 or TRBV12-4 and TRBJ2-1, with 8 bases that match TRBD2. Trimming took 3 bases from V and 8 from J; bases not matched to a gene: 9. This CDR3 comprises 15 residues. CDR3 DNA: TGTGCCAGCAGTTTCGTCGGGGGGGCCCTTGATGAGCAGTTCTTC. Translation gives CASSFVGGALDEQFF.

This clonotype was counted only a few times. This chain uses TRBV7-2 with TRBJ2-2; 9 nucleotides match TRBD2. Germline CDR1 is SGHTA and CDR2 is FQGNSA. V was pared by 5 bases and J by 0 bases, with 4 bases of the junction left unmatched. The length of the CDR3 is 16 residues. CDR3 in DNA: TGTGCCAGCAGCCCTCTAGCGGGGCCGAACACCGGGGAGCTGTTTTTT. Residues: CASSPLAGPNTGELFF.

The chain combines TRBV3-1 with TRBJ1-1, with 9 bases identical to TRBD1. The V and J ends lost 4 bases and 1 base, in that order; junction bases with no gene match: 10. The germline V gene encodes CDR1 LGHDT and CDR2 YNNKEL (reference sequence). The CDR3 is made up of 17 amino acids. CDR3 sequence (DNA): TGTGCCAGCAGCCTCCTGCCCGGGACAGGGTGGAACACTGAAGCTTTCTTT. The encoded protein is CASSLLPGTGWNTEAFF.

The chain is built from TRBV7-9 and TRBJ2-3; D is possibly TRBD1 or TRBD2 (5 bases each). V dropped 6 bases and J dropped 4 bases, with 8 bases sitting between them. CDR3 length: 12 residues. From germline, CDR1 is SEHNR and CDR2 FQNEAQ (reference sequence). The CDR3 region is CASRLGADTQYF. The CDR3 DNA reads TGTGCCAGCAGATTGGGGGCAGATACGCAGTATTTT.

This clonotype was found many times. This chain uses TRBV6-1 with TRBJ2-7; TRBD2 might be the D (5 bases). Germline values: CDR1 MNHNS, CDR2 SASEGT. This CDR3 has 14 amino acids. V was trimmed by 5 bases and J by 6 bases, leaving 17 bases between them. The CDR3 sequence is CASSLGFVRAEQYF. DNA for the CDR3: TGTGCCAGCAGTCTGGGATTTGTGAGGGCCGAGCAGTACTTC.

This clonotype has a handful of counts. V usage is TRBV12-3 or TRBV12-4 and J usage is TRBJ1-1, with D hard to call. The CDR3 spans 14 residues. V lost 7 bases and J 4 bases, leaving 16 bases between the germline ends. CDR3 loop: CASTPVGRGTEAFF. The CDR3 DNA reads as TGTGCCAGCACCCCCGTAGGCCGGGGCACTGAAGCTTTCTTT.